This T cell receptor beta chain was observed in a study of T cells in Graves' hyperthyroidism and ophthalmopathy. The source material, RNA transcripts, was used to amplify TCR beta CDR3 regions. RT-PCR in the first round (using the HTBI primer set) targeted the TCR CDR3. TCRdb reanalysed the multiplex PCR reads using MiXCR and keeps one entry per CDR3 protein. The profile shows over 450,000 distinct CDR3 sequences, 15% to 20% of them singletons. The V and J ends lost 5 bases and 2 bases respectively, with 7 bases between them. This CDR3 has 12 residues. Germline V CDR1 and CDR2: SEHNR, FQNEAQ (reference sequence). Diagnosis rested on symptoms, serum thyroxine and TRAb, thyroid ultrasound, and orbital computed tomography. A note on this clonotype: This may be a read error: a much more frequent sequence differs by one nucleotide.

This receptor was taken from a woman aged 18-30 years with Graves' ophthalmopathy. The genes are TRBV7-9 and TRBJ2-7; a weak D match, TRBD2 (6 bases). The sequenced sample was blood. The CDR3, as DNA: TGTGCCAGCAGCCGACTAGCCTACGAGCAGTACTTC. It is translated as CASSRLAYEQYF.